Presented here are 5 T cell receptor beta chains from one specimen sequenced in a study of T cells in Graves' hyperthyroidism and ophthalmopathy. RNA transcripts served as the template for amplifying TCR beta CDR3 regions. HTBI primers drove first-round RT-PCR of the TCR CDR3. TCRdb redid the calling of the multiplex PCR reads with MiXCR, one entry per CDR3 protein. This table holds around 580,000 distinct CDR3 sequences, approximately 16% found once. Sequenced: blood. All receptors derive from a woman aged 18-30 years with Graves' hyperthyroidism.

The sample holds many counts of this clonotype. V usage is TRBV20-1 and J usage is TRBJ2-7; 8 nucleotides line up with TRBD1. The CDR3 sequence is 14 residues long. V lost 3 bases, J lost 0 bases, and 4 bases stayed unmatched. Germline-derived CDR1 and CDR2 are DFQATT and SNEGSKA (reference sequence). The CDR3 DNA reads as TGCAGTGCTAGGGGGGACAGGAGCTCCTACGAGCAGTACTTC. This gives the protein CSARGDRSSYEQYF.

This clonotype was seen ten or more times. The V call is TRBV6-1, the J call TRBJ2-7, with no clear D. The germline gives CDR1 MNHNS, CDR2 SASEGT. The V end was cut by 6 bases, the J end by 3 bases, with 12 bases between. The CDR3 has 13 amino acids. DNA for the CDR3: TGTGCCAGCAGCGCCGGACCGAGCTACGAGCAGTACTTC. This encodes CASSAGPSYEQYF.

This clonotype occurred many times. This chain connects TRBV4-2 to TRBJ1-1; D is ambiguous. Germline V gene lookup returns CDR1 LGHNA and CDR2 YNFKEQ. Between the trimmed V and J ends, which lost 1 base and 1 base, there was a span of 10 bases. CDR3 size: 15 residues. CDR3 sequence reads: CASSQGARANTEAFF. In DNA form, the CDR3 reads TGTGCCAGCAGCCAAGGGGCCAGAGCGAACACTGAAGCTTTCTTT.

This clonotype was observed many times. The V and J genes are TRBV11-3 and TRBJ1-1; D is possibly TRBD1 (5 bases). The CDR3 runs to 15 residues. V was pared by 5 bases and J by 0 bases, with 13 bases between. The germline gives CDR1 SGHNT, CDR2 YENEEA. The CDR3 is CASSPYLGLNTEAFF. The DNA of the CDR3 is TGTGCCAGCAGCCCTTACCTGGGACTGAACACTGAAGCTTTCTTT.

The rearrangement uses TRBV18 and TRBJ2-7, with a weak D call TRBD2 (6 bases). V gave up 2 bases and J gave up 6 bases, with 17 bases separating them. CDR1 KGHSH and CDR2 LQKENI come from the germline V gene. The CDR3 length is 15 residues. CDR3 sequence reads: CASSPASVFGPEQYF. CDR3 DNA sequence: TGTGCCAGCTCACCAGCTAGCGTTTTTGGCCCCGAGCAGTACTTC.